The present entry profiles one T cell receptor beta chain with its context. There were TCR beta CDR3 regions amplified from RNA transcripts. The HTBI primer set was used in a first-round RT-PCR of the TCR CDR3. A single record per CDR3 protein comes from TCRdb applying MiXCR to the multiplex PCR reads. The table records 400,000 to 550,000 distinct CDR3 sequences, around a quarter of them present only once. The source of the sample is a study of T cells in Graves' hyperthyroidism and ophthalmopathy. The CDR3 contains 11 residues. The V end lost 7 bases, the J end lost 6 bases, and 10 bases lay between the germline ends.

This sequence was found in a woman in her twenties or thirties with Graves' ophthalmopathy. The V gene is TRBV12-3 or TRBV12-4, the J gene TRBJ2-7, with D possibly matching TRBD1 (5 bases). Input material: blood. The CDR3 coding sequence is TGTGCCAGCAAGGGGATAGGCGAGCAGTACTTC. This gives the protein CASKGIGEQYF.